Shown below are 19 T cell receptor beta chains from a single sample sequenced in a study of CD8+CD57+ T cells in acquired aplastic anemia. In patients chosen for sequencing, flow cytometry had shown CD8+CD57+ cell expansion. Template material for TCR beta VDJ and CDR3 profiling consisted of genomic DNA. TCRdb independently ran MiXCR on the reads; one entry per CDR3 protein. The sample holds 310,000 or so distinct CDR3 sequences; under 60% are singletons and the top ten take roughly 1.2%. The source material was sorted CD4+, CD8+, or CD8+CD57+ T cells (not recorded which) from PBMCs. These receptor sequences come from a human donor with aplastic anemia.

This clonotype was detected only once. This chain links TRBV7-2 with TRBJ2-1, with D uncertain. The V gene's germline CDR1 is SGHTA and CDR2 FQGNSA. The V gene lost 6 bases and the J gene lost 1 base, with 16 bases spanning the gap. The CDR3 covers 16 residues. Here the CDR3 DNA reads TGTGCCAGCAGTCACCCCTTCGCGGCGTCCTACAATGAGCAGTTCTTC. The encoded protein is CASSHPFAASYNEQFF.

The V gene is TRBV19, the J gene TRBJ1-5, with D perhaps TRBD1 (6 bases). Germline V gene data show CDR1 as LNHDA and CDR2 as SQIVND (reference sequence). V dropped 7 bases and J dropped 5 bases, with 15 bases sitting between them. The CDR3 is 14 amino acids. The CDR3 loop reads CASTPGHSYQPQHF. The CDR3, as DNA: TGTGCCAGTACTCCGGGACACAGCTATCAGCCCCAGCATTTT.

This clonotype was recorded many times. This chain uses TRBV12-3 or TRBV12-4 with TRBJ2-3; the match to TRBD2 covers 12 bases. Germline trimming cut 9 bases from V and 4 bases from J; bases unmatched to any gene: 11. CDR3 length: 16 amino acids. CDR3 residues: CASILFLAGGPDTQYF. Written as DNA, the CDR3 is TGTGCCAGTATTCTCTTTCTAGCGGGGGGGCCAGATACGCAGTATTTT.

A few counts support this clonotype. The rearrangement joins TRBV18 to TRBJ1-4; D unresolved. The germline gives CDR1 KGHSH, CDR2 LQKENI. CDR3 length: 14 residues. The ends were cut back, 1 base at V and 6 bases at J, with 9 bases in the middle. The CDR3 bases are TGTGCCAGCTCACCACAGAGGGCCGATGAAAAACTGTTTTTT. Translation gives CASSPQRADEKLFF.

This clonotype was detected ten times or more. The chain employs TRBV19 and TRBJ1-5, with 9 bases aligning to TRBD1. This CDR3 has 14 residues. The germline V gene has CDR1 LNHDA and CDR2 SQIVND (reference sequence). Trimming took 7 bases from V and 7 from J; bases not matched to a gene: 8. CDR3 DNA: TGTGCCAGTATGGTGACAGGGGGTGGGCAGCCCCAGCATTTT. Residues: CASMVTGGGQPQHF.

This chain uses TRBV12-3 or TRBV12-4 with TRBJ2-7, with 10 positions matching TRBD1. Trimming cost V 3 bases and J 5 bases; bases outside gene matches: 7. The CDR3 has 15 amino acids. This chain's CDR3 is CASSFEGTGVNEQYF. CDR3 sequence (DNA): TGTGCCAGCAGTTTCGAGGGGACAGGGGTCAACGAGCAGTACTTC.

As concerns this clonotype: Lacking the conserved final phenylalanine or tryptophan, this CDR3 likely reflects a read error. The DNA is left out, because the CDR3 cannot be placed on it with certainty; the CDR3 is given as TCRdb lists it. The chain joins TRBV2 to TRBJ2-5; whether TRBD2, the table's D call, matches the DNA was not checked. Looked up from germline, CDR1 is SNHLY and CDR2 is FYNNEI. The CDR3 length equals 11 residues, ends included. CDR3 in amino acids: CASSASRSGTS.

This clonotype was observed a single time. This may be a read error: a much more frequent sequence differs by one nucleotide. This sequence joins TRBV7-2 and TRBJ1-2; 12 bases line up with TRBD1. V gave up 8 bases and J gave up 7 bases; unmatched junction bases: 11. CDR3 length: 15 amino acids. Germline V gives CDR1 SGHTA, CDR2 FQGNSA. DNA for the CDR3: TGTGCCAGCGGCATGACCGGGACAGGGGGCTCTGGCTACACCTTC. It codes for CASGMTGTGGSGYTF. The complete variable domain, with remaining parts taken from reference TRBV7-2 and TRBJ1-2, reads GAGVSQSPSNKVTEKGKDVELRCDPISGHTALYWYRQSLGQGLEFLIYFQGNSAPDKSGLPSDRFSAERTGGSVSTLTIQRTQQEDSAVYLCASGMTGTGGSGYTFGSGTRLTVV.

This clonotype was recorded many times. The germline gene is not matched at one end of the junction; a read error may be the cause. J is TRBJ2-1 and V is TRBV12-3 or TRBV12-4; 7 bases are shared with TRBD2. The CDR3 covers 12 residues. CDR3: CASSLARGRRVF. DNA for the CDR3: TGTGCCAGCAGTTTAGCGCGGGGGAGGAGGGTCTTC.

This clonotype was seen many times. The chain employs TRBV5-1 and TRBJ2-3, with 12 bases that match TRBD2. Germline CDR1 reads SGHRS; CDR2 reads YFSETQ. V trimming: 1 base; J trimming: 6 bases; junction bases outside the gene matches: 9. The CDR3 extends over 17 amino acids. CDR3 loop: CASSLNPLAGGLDTQYF. The DNA for the CDR3 is TGCGCCAGCAGCTTGAACCCGCTAGCGGGAGGGTTGGATACGCAGTATTTT. Combining the CDR3 with reference TRBV5-1 and TRBJ2-3 gives the whole variable domain KAGVTQTPRYLIKTRGQQVTLSCSPISGHRSVSWYQQTPGQGLQFLFEYFSETQRNKGNFPGRFSGRQFSNSRSEMNVSTLELGDSALYLCASSLNPLAGGLDTQYFGPGTRLTVL.

V gene TRBV9 combines with J gene TRBJ2-1; D is perhaps TRBD2 (6 bases). Germline values: CDR1 SGDLS, CDR2 YYNGEE. V dropped 4 bases and J dropped 8 bases, with 16 bases sitting between them. The CDR3 length is 14 residues. The CDR3 DNA is TGTGCCAGCAGCCCGGGCGGGACGGGGGATGAGCAGTTCTTC. Translation: CASSPGGTGDEQFF.

This rearrangement joins TRBV9 to TRBJ1-6, with D hard to call. This CDR3 has 14 residues. V was cut by 4 bases and J by 7 bases, with 12 bases left in between. Germline V gives CDR1 SGDLS, CDR2 YYNGEE. CDR3 DNA: TGTGCCAGCAGCCCGGGCAATTTGAATTCACCCCTCCACTTT. This codes for CASSPGNLNSPLHF. Based on the CDR3 plus reference TRBV9 and TRBJ1-6, the full variable domain is DSGVTQTPKHLITATGQRVTLRCSPRSGDLSVYWYQQSLDQGLQFLIQYYNGEERAKGNILERFSAQQFPDLHSELNLSSLELGDSALYFCASSPGNLNSPLHFGNGTRLTVT.

Many counts were recorded for this clonotype. The chain carries TRBV12-3 or TRBV12-4 and TRBJ1-2; D may be TRBD1 (5 bases). CDR3 size: 12 residues. Deletions cut 5 bases from V and 3 bases from J, with 7 bases between. DNA of the CDR3: TGTGCCAGCAGTCCGGGACACTATGGCTACACCTTC. Its protein product is CASSPGHYGYTF.

This clonotype has just one count. The chain has TRBV19 and TRBJ1-1, with a tentative D call TRBD1 (5 bases). V was trimmed by 4 bases and J by 0 bases, leaving 15 bases between them. Per the germline V gene, CDR1 is LNHDA and CDR2 is SQIVND (reference sequence). This CDR3 has 16 amino acids. The CDR3 sequence: CASSTPGPQMNTEAFF. The CDR3 bases are TGTGCCAGTAGTACTCCGGGACCACAAATGAACACTGAAGCTTTCTTT.

This clonotype occurred a few times. J is TRBJ2-2 and V is TRBV7-3, with a possible D match to TRBD1 (6 bases). V lost 2 bases to trimming and J lost 4 bases, with 8 bases between them. The CDR3 is 14 amino acids. Per germline, CDR1 SGHTA and CDR2 FQGTGA. The CDR3 here is CASSLSGATGELFF. In DNA, the CDR3 is TGTGCCAGCAGCTTATCAGGGGCCACCGGGGAGCTGTTTTTT.

This clonotype has a handful of counts. The chain employs TRBV10-3 and TRBJ2-2, with D uncertain. This CDR3 contains 13 residues. Per germline, CDR1 ENHRY and CDR2 SYGVKD. Between the trimmed V and J ends, which lost 0 bases and 5 bases, there was a span of 4 bases. The CDR3 protein is CAISESRTGELFF. CDR3 bases: TGTGCCATCAGTGAGTCGAGGACCGGGGAGCTGTTTTTT.

This chain links TRBV10-3 with TRBJ2-1; D unclear. The CDR3 is 12 residues long. The germline gives CDR1 ENHRY, CDR2 SYGVKD. V dropped 4 bases and J dropped 10 bases, with 11 bases sitting between them. Here the CDR3 DNA reads TGTGCCATCAGTGGTCTTGGGCTGGAGCAGTTCTTC. Translated, it gives CAISGLGLEQFF.

About this clonotype itself: The DNA is omitted, as the CDR3 cannot be located on it reliably, and the CDR3 follows TCRdb's listing. CDR3 in amino acids: CASSSWDNQPQHFGDGYTF. This chain connects TRBV7-9 to TRBJ1-2; TRBD1, the D gene given by the table, was not confirmed from the DNA. The CDR3 has 19 residues if both end residues are counted. Germline CDR1 is SEHNR and CDR2 is FQNEAQ (reference sequence).

This clonotype was seen many times. The chain joins TRBV10-3 to TRBJ1-1; D is uncertain. Germline lookup yields CDR1 ENHRY and CDR2 SYGVKD. Trimming removed 4 bases at V and 4 bases at J, with 10 bases between. There are 13 residues in the CDR3. CDR3 sequence (DNA): TGTGCCATCAGTGCTTCCCTAGGCACTGAAGCTTTCTTT. The encoded protein is CAISASLGTEAFF.